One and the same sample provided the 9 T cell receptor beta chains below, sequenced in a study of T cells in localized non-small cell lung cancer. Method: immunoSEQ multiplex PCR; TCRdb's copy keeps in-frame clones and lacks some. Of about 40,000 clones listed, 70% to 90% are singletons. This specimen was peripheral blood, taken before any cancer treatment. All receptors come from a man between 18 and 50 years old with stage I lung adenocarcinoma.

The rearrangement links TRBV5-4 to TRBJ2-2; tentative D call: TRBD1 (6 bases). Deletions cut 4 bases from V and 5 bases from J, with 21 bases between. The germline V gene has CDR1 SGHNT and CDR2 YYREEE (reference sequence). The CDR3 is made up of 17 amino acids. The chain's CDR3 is CASSPDISGVYTGELFF. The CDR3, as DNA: TGTGCCAGCAGCCCAGACATTTCAGGGGTCTATACCGGGGAGCTGTTTTTT.

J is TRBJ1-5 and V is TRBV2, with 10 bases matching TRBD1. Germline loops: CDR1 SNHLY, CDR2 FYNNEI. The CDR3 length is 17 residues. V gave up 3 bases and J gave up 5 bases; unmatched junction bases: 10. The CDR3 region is CASSDSPEDRGHQPQHF. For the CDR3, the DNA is TGTGCCAGCAGTGACAGCCCAGAAGACAGGGGGCATCAGCCCCAGCATTTT.

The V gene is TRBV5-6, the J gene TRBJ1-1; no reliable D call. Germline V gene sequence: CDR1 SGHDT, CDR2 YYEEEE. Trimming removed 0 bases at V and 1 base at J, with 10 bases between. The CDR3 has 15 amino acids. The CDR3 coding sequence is TGTGCCAGCAGCTTGGGGGTACGTCCGAACACTGAAGCTTTCTTT. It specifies CASSLGVRPNTEAFF.

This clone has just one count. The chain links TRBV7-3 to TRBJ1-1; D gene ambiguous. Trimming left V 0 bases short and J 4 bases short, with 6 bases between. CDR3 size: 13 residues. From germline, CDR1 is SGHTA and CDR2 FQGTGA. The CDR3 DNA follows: TGTGCCAGCAGCTTAACATTATTCACTGAAGCTTTCTTT. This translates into CASSLTLFTEAFF.

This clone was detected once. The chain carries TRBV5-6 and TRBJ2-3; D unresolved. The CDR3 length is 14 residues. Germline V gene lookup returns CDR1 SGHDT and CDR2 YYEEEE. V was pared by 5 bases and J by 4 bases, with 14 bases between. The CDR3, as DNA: TGTGCCAGCAGTTCACTGCTGGGTCCAGATACGCAGTATTTT. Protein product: CASSSLLGPDTQYF.

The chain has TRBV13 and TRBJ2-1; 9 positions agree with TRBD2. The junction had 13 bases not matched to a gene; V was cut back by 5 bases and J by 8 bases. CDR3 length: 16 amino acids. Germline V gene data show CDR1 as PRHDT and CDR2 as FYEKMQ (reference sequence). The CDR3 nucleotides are TGTGCCAGCAGCAGACGGGGACTAGCCCAAAACGATGAGCAGTTCTTC. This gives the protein CASSRRGLAQNDEQFF.

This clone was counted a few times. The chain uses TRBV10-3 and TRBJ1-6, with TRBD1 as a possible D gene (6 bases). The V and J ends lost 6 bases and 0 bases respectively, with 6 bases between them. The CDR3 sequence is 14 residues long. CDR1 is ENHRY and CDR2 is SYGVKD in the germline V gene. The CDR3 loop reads CAIRDSSYNSPLHF. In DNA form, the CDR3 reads TGTGCCATCAGGGACAGCTCCTATAATTCACCCCTCCACTTT.

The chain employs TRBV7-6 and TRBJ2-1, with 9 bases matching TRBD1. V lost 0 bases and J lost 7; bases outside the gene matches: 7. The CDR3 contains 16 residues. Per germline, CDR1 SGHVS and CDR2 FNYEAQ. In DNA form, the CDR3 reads TGTGCCAGCAGCTTAGCCCCGGGACAGGGTAAGAATGAGCAGTTCTTC. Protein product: CASSLAPGQGKNEQFF.

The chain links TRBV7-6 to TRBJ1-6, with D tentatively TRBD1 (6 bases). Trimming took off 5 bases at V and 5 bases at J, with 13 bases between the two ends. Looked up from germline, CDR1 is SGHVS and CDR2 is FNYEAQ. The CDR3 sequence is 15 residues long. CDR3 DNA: TGTGCCAGCAGCCCAACAGGGAGAGATAATTCACCCCTCCACTTT. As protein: CASSPTGRDNSPLHF.